These 5 T cell receptor beta chains came from one sample sequenced in a study of CD8 T cells in ankylosing spondylitis. General observations from the study: Within ankylosing spondylitis blood, a TCR beta motif made up of under 10 highly homologous variants appeared to be characteristic.

TCRdb independently ran MiXCR on the 5' RACE reads; one entry per CDR3 protein. Here the sample spans 450,000 to 550,000 distinct CDR3 sequences, 5.3% being singletons. Antigens of these TCRs are unknown. What was sequenced was blood, either unsorted or a sorted T cell fraction (not recorded which). These receptor sequences come from a male donor with ankylosing spondylitis.

This clonotype was counted many times. The rearrangement joins TRBV5-1 to TRBJ2-2, with D perhaps matching TRBD2 (5 bases). The CDR3 is 15 amino acids. The germline V and J ends were trimmed by 4 bases and 4 bases, with 14 bases remaining between them. Germline loops: CDR1 SGHRS, CDR2 YFSETQ. The chain's CDR3 is CASSLFSRGTGELFF. CDR3 DNA: TGCGCCAGCAGCCTTTTTAGTCGGGGCACCGGGGAGCTGTTTTTT.

This clonotype was seen repeatedly, ten times or more. The chain links TRBV5-1 to TRBJ2-5; possible D gene TRBD2, 6 bases. CDR1 and CDR2 (germline): SGHRS, YFSETQ. The V end was cut by 4 bases, the J end by 4 bases, with 20 bases between. This CDR3 region has 16 residues. The chain's CDR3 is CASSHPSRDLAETQYF. The DNA of the CDR3 is TGCGCCAGCAGCCACCCGTCCCGGGACTTAGCAGAGACCCAGTACTTC.

The table lists this clonotype with many counts. V and J are TRBV20-1 and TRBJ2-1; 14 nucleotides line up with TRBD2. V shed 3 bases and J 6 bases; nucleotides not matched to a gene: 7. The CDR3 covers 16 residues. From germline, CDR1 is DFQATT and CDR2 SNEGSKA (reference sequence). This chain's CDR3 is CSARGLAGVGVNEQFF. The CDR3 DNA reads as TGCAGTGCTAGGGGACTAGCGGGAGTGGGGGTCAATGAGCAGTTCTTC.

This clonotype has a handful of counts. J is TRBJ2-2 and V is TRBV28, with TRBD2 matching over 7 bases. V was clipped by 4 bases and J by 0 bases; unmatched bases: 2. The length of the CDR3 is 15 residues. Per the germline V gene, CDR1 is MDHEN and CDR2 is SYDVKM. The CDR3 DNA is TGTGCCAGCAGTTACGCGGGGGCGAACACCGGGGAGCTGTTTTTT. Its protein product is CASSYAGANTGELFF.

This clonotype showed up just a few times. This rearrangement joins TRBV7-9 to TRBJ1-2; the D is unclear. CDR3 length: 13 amino acids. The germline CDR1 and CDR2 sequences are SEHNR and FQNEAQ (reference sequence). Trimming took 3 bases from V and 6 from J, leaving 11 bases between them. CDR3 in amino acids: CASSLQEMNGYTF. CDR3 sequence (DNA): TGTGCCAGCAGCTTGCAGGAAATGAATGGCTACACCTTC. The variable domain in full, with the rest retrieved from reference TRBV7-9 and TRBJ1-2, is DTGVSQNPRHKITKRGQNVTFRCDPISEHNRLYWYRQTLGQGPEFLTYFQNEAQLEKSRLLSDRFSAERPKGSFSTLEIQRTEQGDSAMYLCASSLQEMNGYTFGSGTRLTVV.